This TCR beta chain was identified during a study of T cell repertoires in cytomegalovirus infection. Study-level information: CMV infection together with matching HLA type was indicated by public TCR beta signatures. General study points: Totalled public TCR beta family frequency picked out people who carried CMV plus the relevant HLA. HLA-C-restricted TCR beta clonotypes specific for CMV led the ex vivo response.

TCRdb re-called the reads with MiXCR, one entry per CDR3 protein. This table has roughly 250,000 distinct CDR3 sequences, approximately 13% appearing once. A remark on this clonotype: Antigen: not known.

The CDR3 totals 13 residues. Germline V CDR1 and CDR2: DFQATT, SNEGSKA (reference sequence). J gave up 5 bases and V 3 bases, and 5 bases lay outside the gene matches. This TCR derives from a human donor in good health (CMV status not recorded). Some clones in this sample may be carry-over from other donors' samples. The chain is built from TRBV20-1 and TRBJ1-1; 8 bases match TRBD1. The sample was PBMCs. DNA for the CDR3: TGCAGTGCTAGCCAGGGGGCGCGAACTGAAGCTTTCTTT. It encodes CSASQGARTEAFF.